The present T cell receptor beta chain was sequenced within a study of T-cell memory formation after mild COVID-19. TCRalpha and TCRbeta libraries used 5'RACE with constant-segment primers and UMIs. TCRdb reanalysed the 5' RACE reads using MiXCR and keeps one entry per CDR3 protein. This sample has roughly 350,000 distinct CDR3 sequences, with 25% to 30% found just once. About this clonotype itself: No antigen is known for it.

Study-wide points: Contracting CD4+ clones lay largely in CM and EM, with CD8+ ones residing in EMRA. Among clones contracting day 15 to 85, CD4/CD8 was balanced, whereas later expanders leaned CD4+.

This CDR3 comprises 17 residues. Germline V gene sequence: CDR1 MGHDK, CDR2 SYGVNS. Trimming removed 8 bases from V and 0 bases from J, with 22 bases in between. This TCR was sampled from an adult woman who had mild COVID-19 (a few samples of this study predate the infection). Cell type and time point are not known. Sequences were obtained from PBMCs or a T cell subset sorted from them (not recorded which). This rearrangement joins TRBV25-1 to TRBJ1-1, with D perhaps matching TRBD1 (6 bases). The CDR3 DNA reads TGTGCCAGCTCGCAGGGCAGGGGAAGGACCCTGAACACTGAAGCTTTCTTT. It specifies CASSQGRGRTLNTEAFF.